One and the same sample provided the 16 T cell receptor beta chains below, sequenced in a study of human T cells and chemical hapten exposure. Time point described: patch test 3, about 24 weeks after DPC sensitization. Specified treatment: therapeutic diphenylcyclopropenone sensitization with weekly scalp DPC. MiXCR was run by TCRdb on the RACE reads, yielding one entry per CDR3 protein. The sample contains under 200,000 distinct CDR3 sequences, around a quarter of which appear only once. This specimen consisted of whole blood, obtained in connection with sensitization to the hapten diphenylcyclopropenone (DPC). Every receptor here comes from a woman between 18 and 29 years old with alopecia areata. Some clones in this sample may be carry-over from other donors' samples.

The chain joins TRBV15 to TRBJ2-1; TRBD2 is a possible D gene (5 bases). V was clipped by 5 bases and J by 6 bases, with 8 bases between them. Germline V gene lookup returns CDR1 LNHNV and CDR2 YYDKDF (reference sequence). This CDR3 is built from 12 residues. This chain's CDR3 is CATSGGTNEQFF. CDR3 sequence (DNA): TGTGCCACCAGCGGAGGTACCAATGAGCAGTTCTTC.

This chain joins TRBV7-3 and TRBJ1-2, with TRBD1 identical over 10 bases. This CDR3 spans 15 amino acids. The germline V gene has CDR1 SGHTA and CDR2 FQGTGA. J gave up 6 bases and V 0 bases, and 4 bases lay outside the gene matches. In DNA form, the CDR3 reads TGTGCCAGCAGCTTAACGGGACAGGGGATCCATGGCTACACCTTC. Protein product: CASSLTGQGIHGYTF.

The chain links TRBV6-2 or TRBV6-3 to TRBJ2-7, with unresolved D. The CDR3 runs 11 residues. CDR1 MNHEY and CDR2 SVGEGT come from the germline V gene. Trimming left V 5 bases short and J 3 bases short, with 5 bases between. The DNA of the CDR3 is TGTGCCAGCAGTCATGTCTACGAGCAGTACTTC. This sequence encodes CASSHVYEQYF.

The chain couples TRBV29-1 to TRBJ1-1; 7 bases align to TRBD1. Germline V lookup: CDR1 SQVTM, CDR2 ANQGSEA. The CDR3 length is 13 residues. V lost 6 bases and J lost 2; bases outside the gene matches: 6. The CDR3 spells CSVRRGRNTEAFF. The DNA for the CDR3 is TGCAGCGTAAGGAGGGGGCGAAACACTGAAGCTTTCTTT.

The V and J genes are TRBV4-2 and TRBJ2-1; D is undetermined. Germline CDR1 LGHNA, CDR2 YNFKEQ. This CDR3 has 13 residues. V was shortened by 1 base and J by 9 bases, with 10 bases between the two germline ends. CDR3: CASSQGISGEQFF. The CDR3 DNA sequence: TGTGCCAGCAGCCAAGGTATATCGGGTGAGCAGTTCTTC.

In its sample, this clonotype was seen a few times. The CDR3 DNA reads as TGCAGTGCTCCGACCCTAGTTTCCAATGAGCAGTTCTTC. Its translation is CSAPTLVSNEQFF. This chain joins TRBV20-1 and TRBJ2-1; D call uncertain. Trimming removed 5 bases from V and 6 bases from J, with 14 bases in between. Germline V gene sequence: CDR1 DFQATT, CDR2 SNEGSKA (reference sequence). CDR3 length: 13 residues.

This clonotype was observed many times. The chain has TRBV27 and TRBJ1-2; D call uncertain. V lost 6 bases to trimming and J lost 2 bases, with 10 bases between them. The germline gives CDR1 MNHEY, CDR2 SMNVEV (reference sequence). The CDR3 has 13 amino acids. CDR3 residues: CASSPEGNYGYTF. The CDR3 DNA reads TGTGCCAGCAGCCCGGAAGGAAACTATGGCTACACCTTC.

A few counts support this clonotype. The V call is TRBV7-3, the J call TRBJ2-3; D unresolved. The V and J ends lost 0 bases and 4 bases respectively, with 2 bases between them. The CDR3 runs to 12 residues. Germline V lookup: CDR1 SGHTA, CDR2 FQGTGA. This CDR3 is CASSLTSDTQYF. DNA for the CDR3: TGTGCCAGCAGCTTAACGTCAGATACGCAGTATTTT.

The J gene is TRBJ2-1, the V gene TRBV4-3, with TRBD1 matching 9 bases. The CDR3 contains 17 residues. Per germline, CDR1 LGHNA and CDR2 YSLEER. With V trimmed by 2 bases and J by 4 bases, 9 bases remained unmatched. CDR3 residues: CASSQFSFGTGYNEQFF. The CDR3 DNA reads TGCGCCAGCAGCCAATTTTCTTTCGGGACAGGGTACAATGAGCAGTTCTTC.

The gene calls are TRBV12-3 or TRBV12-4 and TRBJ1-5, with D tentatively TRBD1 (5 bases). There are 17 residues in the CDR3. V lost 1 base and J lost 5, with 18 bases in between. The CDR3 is CASSLVVSREGDQPQHF. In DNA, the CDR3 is TGTGCCAGCAGTTTAGTAGTATCCAGGGAAGGGGATCAGCCCCAGCATTTT.

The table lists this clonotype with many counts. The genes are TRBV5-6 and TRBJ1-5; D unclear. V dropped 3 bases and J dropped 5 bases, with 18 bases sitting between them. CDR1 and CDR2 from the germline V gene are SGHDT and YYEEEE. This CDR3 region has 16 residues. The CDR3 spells CASSSASNSYHQPQHF. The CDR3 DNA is TGTGCCAGCAGCTCCGCATCGAACAGTTACCATCAGCCCCAGCATTTT.

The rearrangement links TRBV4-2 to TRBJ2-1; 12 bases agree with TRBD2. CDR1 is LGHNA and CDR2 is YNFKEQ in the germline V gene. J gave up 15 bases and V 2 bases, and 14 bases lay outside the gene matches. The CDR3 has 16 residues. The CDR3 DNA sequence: TGTGCCAGCAGCCAATTCGGCGGCCTAGCGGGAGGGCCTCGGTTCTTC. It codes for CASSQFGGLAGGPRFF.

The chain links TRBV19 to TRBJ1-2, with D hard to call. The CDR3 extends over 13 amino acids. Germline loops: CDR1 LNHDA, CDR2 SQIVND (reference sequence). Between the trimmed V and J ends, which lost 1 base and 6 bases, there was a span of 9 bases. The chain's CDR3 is CASSIVSGDGYTF. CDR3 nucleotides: TGTGCCAGTAGTATAGTCTCCGGTGATGGCTACACCTTC.

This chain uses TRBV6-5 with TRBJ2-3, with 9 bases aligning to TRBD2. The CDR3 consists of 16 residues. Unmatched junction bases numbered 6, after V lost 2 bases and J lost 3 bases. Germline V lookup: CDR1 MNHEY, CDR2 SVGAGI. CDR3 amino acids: CASSYRGGAGTDTQYF. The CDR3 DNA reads TGTGCCAGCAGTTACCGCGGGGGGGCTGGAACAGATACGCAGTATTTT.

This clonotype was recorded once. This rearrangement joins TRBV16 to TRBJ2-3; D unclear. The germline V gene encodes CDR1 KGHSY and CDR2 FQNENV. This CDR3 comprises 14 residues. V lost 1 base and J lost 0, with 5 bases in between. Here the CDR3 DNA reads TGTGCCAGCAGCCAATTTTGGAGCACAGATACGCAGTATTTT. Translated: CASSQFWSTDTQYF.

This chain's CDR3 is CASSQDPGLGTDTQYF. The CDR3 DNA reads as TGTGCCAGCAGCCAAGATCCCGGCCTTGGCACAGATACGCAGTATTTT. This chain connects TRBV4-2 to TRBJ2-3; D not resolved. This CDR3 spans 16 amino acids. V was pared by 0 bases and J by 1 base, with 11 bases between. CDR1 LGHNA and CDR2 YNFKEQ come from the germline V gene.